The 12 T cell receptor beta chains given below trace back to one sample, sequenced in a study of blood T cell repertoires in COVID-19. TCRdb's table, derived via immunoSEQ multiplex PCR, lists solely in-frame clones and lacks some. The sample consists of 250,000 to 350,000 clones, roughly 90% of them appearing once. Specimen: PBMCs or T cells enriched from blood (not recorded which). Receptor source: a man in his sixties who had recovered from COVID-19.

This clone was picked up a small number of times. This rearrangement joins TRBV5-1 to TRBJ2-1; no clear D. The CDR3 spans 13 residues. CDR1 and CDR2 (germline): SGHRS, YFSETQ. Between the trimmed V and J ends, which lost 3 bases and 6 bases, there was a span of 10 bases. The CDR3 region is CASSSGFGNEQFF. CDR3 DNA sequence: TGCGCCAGCAGCTCAGGCTTCGGCAATGAGCAGTTCTTC. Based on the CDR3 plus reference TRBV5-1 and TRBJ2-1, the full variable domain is KAGVTQTPRYLIKTRGQQVTLSCSPISGHRSVSWYQQTPGQGLQFLFEYFSETQRNKGNFPGRFSGRQFSNSRSEMNVSTLELGDSALYLCASSSGFGNEQFFGPGTRLTVL.

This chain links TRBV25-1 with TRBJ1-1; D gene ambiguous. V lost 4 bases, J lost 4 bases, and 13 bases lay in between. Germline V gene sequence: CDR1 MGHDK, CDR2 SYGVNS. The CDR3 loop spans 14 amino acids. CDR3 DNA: TGTGCCAGCAGTGTATCAGCGGGCGGCACTGAAGCTTTCTTT. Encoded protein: CASSVSAGGTEAFF.

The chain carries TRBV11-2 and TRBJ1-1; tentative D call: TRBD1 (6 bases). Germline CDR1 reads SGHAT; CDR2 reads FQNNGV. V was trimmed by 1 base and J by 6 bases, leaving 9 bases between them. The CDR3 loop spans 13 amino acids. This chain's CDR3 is CASSLGEGAEAFF. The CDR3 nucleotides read TGTGCCAGCAGCTTAGGAGAGGGGGCTGAAGCTTTCTTT.

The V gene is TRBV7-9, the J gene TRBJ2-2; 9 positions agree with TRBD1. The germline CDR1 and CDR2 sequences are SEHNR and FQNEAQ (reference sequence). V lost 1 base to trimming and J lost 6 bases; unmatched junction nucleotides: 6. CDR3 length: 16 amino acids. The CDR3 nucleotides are TGTGCCAGCAGCTTAGAGTGGACAGGGGTTCCCGGGGAGCTGTTTTTT. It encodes CASSLEWTGVPGELFF.

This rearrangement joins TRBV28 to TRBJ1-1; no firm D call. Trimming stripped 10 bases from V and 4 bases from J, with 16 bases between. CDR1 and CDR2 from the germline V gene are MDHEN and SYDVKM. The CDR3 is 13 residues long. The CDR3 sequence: CATSEGGSTEAFF. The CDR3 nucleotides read TGTGCCACCTCAGAGGGAGGGAGCACTGAAGCTTTCTTT.

CDR3 nucleotide sequence: TGTGCCAGCAACGGACTTATGAACGAGCAGTACTTC. Translated, it gives CASNGLMNEQYF. The chain combines TRBV2 with TRBJ2-7, with D possibly matching TRBD2 (5 bases). Germline CDR1 SNHLY, CDR2 FYNNEI. Between the trimmed V and J ends, which lost 7 bases and 5 bases, there was a span of 12 bases. The CDR3 has 12 residues.

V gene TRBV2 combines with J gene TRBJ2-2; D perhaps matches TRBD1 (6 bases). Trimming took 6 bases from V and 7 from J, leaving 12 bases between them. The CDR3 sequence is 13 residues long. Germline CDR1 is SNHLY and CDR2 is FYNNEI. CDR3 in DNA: TGTGCCAGCAGGCAACAGGGTGGCGGGGAGCTGTTTTTT. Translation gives CASRQQGGGELFF.

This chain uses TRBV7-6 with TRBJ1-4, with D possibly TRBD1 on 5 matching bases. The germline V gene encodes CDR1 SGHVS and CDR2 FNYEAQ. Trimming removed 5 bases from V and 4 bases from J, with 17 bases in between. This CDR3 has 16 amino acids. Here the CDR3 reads CASSQFSGVGNEKLFF. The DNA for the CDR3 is TGTGCCAGCAGCCAGTTTTCGGGGGTCGGTAATGAAAAACTGTTTTTT.

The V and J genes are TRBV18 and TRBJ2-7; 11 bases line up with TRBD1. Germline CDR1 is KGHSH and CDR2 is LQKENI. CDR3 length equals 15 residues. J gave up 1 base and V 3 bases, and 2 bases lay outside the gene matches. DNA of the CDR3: TGTGCCAGCTCACCGGACAGGGGGCCTTCCTACGAGCAGTACTTC. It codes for CASSPDRGPSYEQYF. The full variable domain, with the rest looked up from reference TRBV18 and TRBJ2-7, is NAGVMQNPRHLVRRRGQEARLRCSPMKGHSHVYWYRQLPEEGLKFMVYLQKENIIDESGMPKERFSAEFPKEGPSILRIQQVVRGDSAAYFCASSPDRGPSYEQYFGPGTRLTVT.

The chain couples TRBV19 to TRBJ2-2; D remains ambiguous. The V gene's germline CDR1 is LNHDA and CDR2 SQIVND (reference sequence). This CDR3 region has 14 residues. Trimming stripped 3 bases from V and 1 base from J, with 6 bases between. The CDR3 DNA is TGTGCCAGTAGTATGGCAGTGAACACCGGGGAGCTGTTTTTT. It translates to CASSMAVNTGELFF.

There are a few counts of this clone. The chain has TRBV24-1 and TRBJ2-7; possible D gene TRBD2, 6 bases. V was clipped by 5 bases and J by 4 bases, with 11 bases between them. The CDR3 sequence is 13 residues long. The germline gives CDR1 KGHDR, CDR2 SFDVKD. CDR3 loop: CATSAGARYEQYF. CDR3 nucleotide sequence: TGTGCCACCAGTGCGGGAGCAAGGTACGAGCAGTACTTC.

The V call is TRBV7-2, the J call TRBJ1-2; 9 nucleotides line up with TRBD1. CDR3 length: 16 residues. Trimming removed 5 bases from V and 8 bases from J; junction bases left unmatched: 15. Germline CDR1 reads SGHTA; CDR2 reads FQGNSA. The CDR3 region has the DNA TGTGCCAGCAGCCCAGGTCTCGACAGGGGGGCGGGCGGCTACACCTTC. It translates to CASSPGLDRGAGGYTF.